This T cell receptor beta chain was sequenced in a study of blood T cell repertoires in COVID-19. The overall study: Acute and convalescent COVID-19 specimens originated in the United States, Italy and Spain. The analysed material was cDNA or gDNA that came from T cells, B-cell-depleted T cells, or PBMCs.

Per the authors' pipeline: Amplified reference gene primers provided the basis for estimating nucleated cell counts. Profiling relied on immunoSEQ multiplex PCR, and the TCRdb table lists in-frame clones only, not all of them. D and trimming were read from the DNA, whereas the V and J calls and clone size are those reported in that table. The sample lists about 62,000 clones, more than 70% occurring once. There are 14 residues in the CDR3. The trim removed 6 bases at V and 0 bases at J, leaving 4 bases unmatched. Germline assignment: CDR1 SNHLY and CDR2 FYNNEI. The rearrangement joins TRBV2 to TRBJ2-7, with 8 bases fitting TRBD1. The receptor was derived from a human donor in a cohort sampled during active COVID-19. The sample was peripheral blood. CDR3 sequence: CASRAGQGSYEQYF. DNA for the CDR3: TGTGCCAGCAGGGCCGGACAGGGCTCCTACGAGCAGTACTTC. The full variable domain, rest sourced from reference TRBV2 and TRBJ2-7, is EPEVTQTPSHQVTQMGQEVILRCVPISNHLYFYWYRQILGQKVEFLVSFYNNEISEKSEIFDDQFSVERPDGSNFTLKIRSTKLEDSAMYFCASRAGQGSYEQYFGPGTRLTVT.